The clone carrying this T cell receptor beta chain came up a few times. TCRdb used MiXCR to reprocess the 5' RACE reads, holding one entry per CDR3 protein. The profile shows 53,000 or so distinct CDR3 sequences, approximately 9.8% of them singletons. The sample is drawn from a study of early T cells in non-severe SARS-CoV-2 infection. The CDR3 totals 15 residues. Germline V gives CDR1 SGHVS, CDR2 FNYEAQ. V lost 5 bases to trimming and J lost 1 base, with 14 bases between them. This TCR was sampled from an adult who was a healthcare worker with PCR-confirmed SARS-CoV-2 infection or an uninfected control (not recorded which). The source material was whole blood. The chain carries TRBV7-6 and TRBJ1-1; D remains unclear. CDR3 sequence: CASSAGGVRNTEAFF. The DNA for the CDR3 is TGTGCCAGCAGCGCGGGCGGGGTCAGGAACACTGAAGCTTTCTTT.